This T cell receptor beta chain was found in a study of CD8 T cells in ankylosing spondylitis. Overall study findings and caveats: Apparently characteristic of ankylosing spondylitis blood was a TCR beta motif (about eight highly homologous variants). Reportedly, significant enrichment of disease-linked clones occurred in matched ankylosing spondylitis synovial fluid.

On this clonotype itself: The antigen is unknown.

One entry per CDR3 protein results from TCRdb running MiXCR on the 5' RACE reads. The sample records more than 500,000 distinct CDR3 sequences, approximately 5% being singletons. The TCR comes from a male donor with ankylosing spondylitis. Material: blood, either unsorted or a sorted T cell fraction (not recorded which).

The CDR3 reads CASSGDRYRDHRANVLTF. As DNA, the CDR3 is TGTGCCAGCAGCGGGGACAGGTACCGGGACCACCGGGCCAACGTCCTGACTTTC. The rearrangement joins TRBV11-1 to TRBJ2-6; 8 bases fit TRBD1. This CDR3 is built from 18 residues. Germline V lookup: CDR1 SGHAT, CDR2 FQDESV (reference sequence). V shed 5 bases, J shed 5 bases, and the junction held 14 bases outside the gene matches.